The text below deals with one TCR beta chain. TCRdb reanalysed the 5' RACE reads using MiXCR and keeps one entry per CDR3 protein. This table holds approximately 690,000 distinct CDR3 sequences, roughly 6% found once. The source of the sample is a study of identical twins. Germline V CDR1 and CDR2: MNHNS, SASEGT. This CDR3 spans 15 amino acids. With V trimmed by 5 bases and J by 4 bases, 6 bases remained unmatched. The V call is TRBV6-1, the J call TRBJ2-7, with 12 bases lining up with TRBD1. Sequencing was carried out using naive T cells sorted from blood. This TCR was recovered from a man aged 18 to 30 in good health. The CDR3 nucleotides read TGTGCCAGCAGTACCGGGACAGGGGGCATGTACGAGCAGTACTTC. This encodes CASSTGTGGMYEQYF.